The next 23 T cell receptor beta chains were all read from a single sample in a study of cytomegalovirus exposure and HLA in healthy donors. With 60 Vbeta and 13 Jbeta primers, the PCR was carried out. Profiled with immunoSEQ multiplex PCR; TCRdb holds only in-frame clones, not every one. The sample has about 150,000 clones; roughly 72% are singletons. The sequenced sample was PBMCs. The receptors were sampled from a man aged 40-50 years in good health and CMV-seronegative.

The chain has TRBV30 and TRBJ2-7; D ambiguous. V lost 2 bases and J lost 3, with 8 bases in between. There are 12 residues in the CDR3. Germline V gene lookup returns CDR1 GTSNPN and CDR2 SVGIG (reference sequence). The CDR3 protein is CAWSITVYEQYF. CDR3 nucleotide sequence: TGTGCCTGGAGTATCACAGTCTACGAGCAGTACTTC.

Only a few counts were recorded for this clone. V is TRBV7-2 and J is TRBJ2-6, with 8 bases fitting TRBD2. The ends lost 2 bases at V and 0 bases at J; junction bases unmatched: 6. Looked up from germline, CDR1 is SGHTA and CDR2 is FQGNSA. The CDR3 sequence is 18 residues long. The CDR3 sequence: CASSLRAGAPSGANVLTF. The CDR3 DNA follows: TGTGCCAGCAGCTTACGAGCGGGAGCCCCCTCTGGGGCCAACGTCCTGACTTTC.

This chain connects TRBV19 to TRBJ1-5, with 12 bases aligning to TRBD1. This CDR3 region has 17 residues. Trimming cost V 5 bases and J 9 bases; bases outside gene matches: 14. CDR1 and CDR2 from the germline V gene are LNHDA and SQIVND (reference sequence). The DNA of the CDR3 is TGTGCCAGTAGTGATTTACCGGGACAGGGGGCGAGAAGGCCCCAGCATTTT. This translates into CASSDLPGQGARRPQHF.

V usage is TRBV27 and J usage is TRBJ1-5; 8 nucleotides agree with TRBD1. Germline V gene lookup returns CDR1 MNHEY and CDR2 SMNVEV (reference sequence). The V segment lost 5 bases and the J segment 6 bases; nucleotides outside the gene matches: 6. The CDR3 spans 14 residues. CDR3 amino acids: CASSHQGASQPQHF. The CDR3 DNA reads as TGTGCCAGCAGTCATCAGGGGGCGTCTCAGCCCCAGCATTTT.

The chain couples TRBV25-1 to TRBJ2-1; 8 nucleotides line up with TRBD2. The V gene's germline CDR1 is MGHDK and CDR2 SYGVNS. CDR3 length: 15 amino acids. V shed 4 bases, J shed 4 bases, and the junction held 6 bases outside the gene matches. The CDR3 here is CASSGSLAGYNEQFF. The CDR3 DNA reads TGTGCCAGCAGTGGTAGTCTAGCGGGTTACAATGAGCAGTTCTTC.

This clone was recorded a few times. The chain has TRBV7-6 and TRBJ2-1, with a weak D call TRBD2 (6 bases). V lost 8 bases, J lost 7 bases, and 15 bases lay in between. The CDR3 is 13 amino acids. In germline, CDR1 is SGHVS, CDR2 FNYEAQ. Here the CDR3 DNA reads TGTGCCAGCCGGGGCGTCGGGGGTAATGAGCAGTTCTTC. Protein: CASRGVGGNEQFF.

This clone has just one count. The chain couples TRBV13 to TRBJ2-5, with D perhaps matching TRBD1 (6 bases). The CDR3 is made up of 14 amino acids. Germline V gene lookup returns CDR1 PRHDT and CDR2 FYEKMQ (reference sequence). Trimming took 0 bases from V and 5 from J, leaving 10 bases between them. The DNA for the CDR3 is TGTGCCAGCAGCTTAGGATCCCAGGGGGAGACCCAGTACTTC. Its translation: CASSLGSQGETQYF.

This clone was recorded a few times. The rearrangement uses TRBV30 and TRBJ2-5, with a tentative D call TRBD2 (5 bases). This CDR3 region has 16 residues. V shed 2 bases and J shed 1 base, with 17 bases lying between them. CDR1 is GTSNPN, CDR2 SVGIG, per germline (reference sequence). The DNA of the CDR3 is TGTGCCTGGAGTCCCCGAGCGCGGGTTGGCCAAGAGACCCAGTACTTC. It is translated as CAWSPRARVGQETQYF.

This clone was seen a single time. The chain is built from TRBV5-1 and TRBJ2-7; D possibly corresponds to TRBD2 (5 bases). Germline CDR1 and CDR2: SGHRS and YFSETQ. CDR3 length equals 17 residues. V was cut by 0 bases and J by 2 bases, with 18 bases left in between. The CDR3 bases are TGCGCCAGCAGCTTGGCCATGGCGGGTCTTAGTCCCTACGAGCAGTACTTC. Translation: CASSLAMAGLSPYEQYF.

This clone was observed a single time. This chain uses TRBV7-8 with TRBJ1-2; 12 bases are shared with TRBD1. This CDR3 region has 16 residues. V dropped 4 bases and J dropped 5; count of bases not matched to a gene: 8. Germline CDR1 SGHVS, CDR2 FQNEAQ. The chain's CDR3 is CASSYSWGQGAYGYTF. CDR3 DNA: TGTGCCAGCAGCTACTCTTGGGGACAGGGGGCTTATGGCTACACCTTC.

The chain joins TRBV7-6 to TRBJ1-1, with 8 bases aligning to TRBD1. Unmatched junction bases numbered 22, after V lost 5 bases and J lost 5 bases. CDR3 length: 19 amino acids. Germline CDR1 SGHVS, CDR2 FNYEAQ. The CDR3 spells CASSPRSTTGEQGWTEAFF. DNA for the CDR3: TGTGCCAGCAGCCCCCGTTCCACGACAGGGGAACAGGGTTGGACTGAAGCTTTCTTT. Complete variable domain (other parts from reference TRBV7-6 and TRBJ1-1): GAGVSQSPRYKVTKRGQDVALRCDPISGHVSLYWYRQALGQGPEFLTYFNYEAQQDKSGLPNDRFSAERPEGSISTLTIQRTEQRDSAMYRCASSPRSTTGEQGWTEAFFGQGTRLTVV.

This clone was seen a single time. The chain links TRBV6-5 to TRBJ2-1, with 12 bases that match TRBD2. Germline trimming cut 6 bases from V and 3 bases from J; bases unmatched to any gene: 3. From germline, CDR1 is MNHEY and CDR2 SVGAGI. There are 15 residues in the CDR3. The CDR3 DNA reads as TGTGCCAGCAGCCTAGCGGGAGGGCACTACAATGAGCAGTTCTTC. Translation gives CASSLAGGHYNEQFF.

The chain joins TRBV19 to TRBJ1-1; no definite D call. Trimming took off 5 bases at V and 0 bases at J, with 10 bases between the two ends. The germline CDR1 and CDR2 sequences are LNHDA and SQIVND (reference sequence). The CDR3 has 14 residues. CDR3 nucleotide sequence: TGTGCCAGTAGTGCGGGATCCCTGAACACTGAAGCTTTCTTT. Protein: CASSAGSLNTEAFF.

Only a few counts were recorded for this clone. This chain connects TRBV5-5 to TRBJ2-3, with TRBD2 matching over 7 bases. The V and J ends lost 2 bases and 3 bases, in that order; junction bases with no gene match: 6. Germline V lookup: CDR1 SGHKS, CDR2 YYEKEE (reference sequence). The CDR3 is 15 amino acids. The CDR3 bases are TGTGCCAGCAGCTTTGACAGCGGGGTGACAGATACGCAGTATTTT. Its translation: CASSFDSGVTDTQYF. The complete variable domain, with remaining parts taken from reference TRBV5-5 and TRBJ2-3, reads DAGVTQSPTHLIKTRGQQVTLRCSPISGHKSVSWYQQVLGQGPQFIFQYYEKEERGRGNFPDRFSARQFPNYSSELNVNALLLGDSALYLCASSFDSGVTDTQYFGPGTRLTVL.

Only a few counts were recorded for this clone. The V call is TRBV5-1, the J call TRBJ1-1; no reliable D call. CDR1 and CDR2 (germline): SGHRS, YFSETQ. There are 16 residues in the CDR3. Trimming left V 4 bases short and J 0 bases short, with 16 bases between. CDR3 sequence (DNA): TGCGCCAGCAGCGGCGGTTCCGGCCACCTGAACACTGAAGCTTTCTTT. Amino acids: CASSGGSGHLNTEAFF.

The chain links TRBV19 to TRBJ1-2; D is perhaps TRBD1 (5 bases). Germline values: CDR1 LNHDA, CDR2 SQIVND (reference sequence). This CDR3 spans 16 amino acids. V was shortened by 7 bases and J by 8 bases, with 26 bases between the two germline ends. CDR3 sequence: CASTNARAQVTAGYTF. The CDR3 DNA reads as TGTGCCAGTACCAACGCCAGGGCGCAGGTGACGGCGGGCTACACCTTC.

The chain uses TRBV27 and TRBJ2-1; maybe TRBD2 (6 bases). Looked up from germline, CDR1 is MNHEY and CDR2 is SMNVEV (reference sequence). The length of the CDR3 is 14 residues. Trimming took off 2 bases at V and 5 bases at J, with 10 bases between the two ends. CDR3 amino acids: CASSLSGWDNEQFF. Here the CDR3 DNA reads TGTGCCAGCAGTTTAAGCGGGTGGGACAATGAGCAGTTCTTC.

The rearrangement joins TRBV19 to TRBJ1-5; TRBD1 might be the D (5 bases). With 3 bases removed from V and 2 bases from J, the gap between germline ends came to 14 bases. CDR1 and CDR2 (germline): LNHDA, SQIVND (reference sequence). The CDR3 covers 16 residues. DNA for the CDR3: TGTGCCAGTAGTATCGTTGGGGGGTTCGGCAATCAGCCCCAGCATTTT. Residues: CASSIVGGFGNQPQHF.

The DNA of the CDR3 is TGTGCCAGCAGTCCGACAGGGGTCCAGGATCAGCCCCAGCATTTT. Translation: CASSPTGVQDQPQHF. The chain links TRBV28 to TRBJ1-5, with 8 bases lining up with TRBD1. Germline CDR1 reads MDHEN; CDR2 reads SYDVKM. Unmatched junction bases numbered 8, after V lost 5 bases and J lost 5 bases. The CDR3 length is 15 residues.

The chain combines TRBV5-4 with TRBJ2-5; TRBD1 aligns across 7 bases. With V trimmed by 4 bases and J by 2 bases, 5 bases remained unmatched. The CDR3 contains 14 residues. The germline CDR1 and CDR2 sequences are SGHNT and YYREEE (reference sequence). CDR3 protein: CASSRNRGQETQYF. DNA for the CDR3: TGTGCCAGCAGCCGAAACAGGGGTCAAGAGACCCAGTACTTC.

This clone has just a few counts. This chain's CDR3 is CASSSTGAPRETQYF. CDR3 DNA: TGTGCCAGCAGCTCCACAGGGGCCCCTCGAGAGACCCAGTACTTC. The chain has TRBV7-9 and TRBJ2-5; 7 positions agree with TRBD1. V was clipped by 4 bases and J by 4 bases; unmatched bases: 9. Germline V gene lookup returns CDR1 SEHNR and CDR2 FQNEAQ (reference sequence). The CDR3 is made up of 15 amino acids.

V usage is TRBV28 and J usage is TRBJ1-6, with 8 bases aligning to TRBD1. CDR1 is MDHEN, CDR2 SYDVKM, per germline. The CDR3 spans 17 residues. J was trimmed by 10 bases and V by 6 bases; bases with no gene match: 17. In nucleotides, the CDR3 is TGTGCCAGCAGCCCAACCCACGCCGGACAGGGAGAATCACCCCTCCACTTT. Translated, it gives CASSPTHAGQGESPLHF.

CDR3 bases: TGTGCCAGCAGTGACTCGGGGGGCTATGGCTACACCTTC. As protein: CASSDSGGYGYTF. V gene TRBV6-4 combines with J gene TRBJ1-2; perhaps TRBD1 as D (5 bases). V lost 0 bases to trimming and J lost 4 bases, with 6 bases between them. Germline CDR1 reads MRHNA; CDR2 reads SNTAGT. CDR3 length: 13 residues.